This T cell receptor (beta chain) was obtained from a study of cytomegalovirus exposure and HLA in healthy donors. Regarding the study as a whole: A missense DCLRE1C variant was associated with V- and J-gene trimming of TCR beta chains in a later analysis, and an independent cohort replicated the association. Reportedly, diagnosis of cytomegalovirus status by the classifier showed high specificity and sensitivity.

A multiplex PCR was run with 60 Vbeta primers and 13 Jbeta primers. Generated by immunoSEQ multiplex PCR, the TCRdb table keeps only in-frame clones and is missing some. The profile shows around 140,000 clones, roughly 70% of them singletons. Concerning this clone: As yet, its antigen is unknown.

Deletions cut 10 bases from V and 2 bases from J, with 18 bases between. In germline, CDR1 is LNHDA, CDR2 SQIVND (reference sequence). This CDR3 is 15 amino acids long. The genes are TRBV19 and TRBJ1-5; D gene uncertain. The sequenced material came from PBMCs. The TCR sequence derives from a man in his fifties or sixties in good health and CMV-seropositive. This CDR3 reads CATNSPEAGNQPQHF. In DNA, the CDR3 is TGTGCCACCAACTCCCCCGAAGCCGGCAATCAGCCCCAGCATTTT.